This passage covers 20 T cell receptor beta chains from one sample sequenced in a study of cytomegalovirus exposure and HLA in healthy donors (dated by TCRdb to about 2017). The library was built by means of the immunoSEQ multiplex PCR assay. A mixture of 60 forward primers for TCR Vbeta segments and 13 reverse primers for TCR Jbeta segments was used in the multiplex PCR. The source is immuneACCESS, and TCRdb retained only in-frame sequences with V and J called. Part of the clones is not carried over; for the studies checked, unresolved V genes explain less than half of this, and the remainder is unexplained. For this sample there are approximately 150,000 clones; about 83% appear just once. Roughly 5.2% of the sample is in the top ten clones. What was sequenced was PBMCs. The receptors were sampled from a girl between 5 and 17 years old in good health and CMV-seropositive.

The chain carries TRBV30 and TRBJ1-1; no firm D call. Trimming left V 5 bases short and J 2 bases short, with 9 bases between. Germline V gene lookup returns CDR1 GTSNPN and CDR2 SVGIG (reference sequence). CDR3 length: 12 amino acids. This CDR3 is CAWCGLNTEAFF. Written as DNA, the CDR3 is TGTGCCTGGTGCGGGCTAAACACTGAAGCTTTCTTT.

Only a few counts were recorded for this clone. The chain is built from TRBV6-6 and TRBJ1-2; no firm D call. This CDR3 has 15 residues. The V end lost 3 bases, the J end lost 2 bases, and 13 bases lay between the germline ends. Germline V gene data show CDR1 as MNHNY and CDR2 as SVGAGI (reference sequence). The CDR3 DNA sequence: TGTGCCAGCAGTTATTCATCCGGGGTAAACTATGGCTACACCTTC. It specifies CASSYSSGVNYGYTF.

The CDR3 nucleotides are TGTGCCAGCAGCGTAGCGGCGGGGAAGCTAAAGCCGGGTGGCTACACCTTC. It translates to CASSVAAGKLKPGGYTF. This chain connects TRBV9 to TRBJ1-2, with unresolved D. Per germline, CDR1 SGDLS and CDR2 YYNGEE. The CDR3 has 17 amino acids. V lost 0 bases to trimming and J lost 7 bases, with 22 bases between them.

The chain has TRBV9 and TRBJ1-2, with a weak D call TRBD1 (5 bases). The CDR3 totals 15 residues. The V end was cut by 4 bases, the J end by 7 bases, with 20 bases between. The germline gives CDR1 SGDLS, CDR2 YYNGEE. In DNA, the CDR3 is TGTGCCAGCAGCTCAGCGGTCGGGGGGTCGGCTGGCTACACCTTC. The encoded protein is CASSSAVGGSAGYTF.

The chain has TRBV5-4 and TRBJ2-1, with a weak D call TRBD1 (5 bases). Germline V gene data show CDR1 as SGHNT and CDR2 as YYREEE (reference sequence). Between the trimmed V and J ends, which lost 0 bases and 0 bases, there was a span of 10 bases. This CDR3 has 16 residues. The CDR3 DNA is TGTGCCAGCAGCTTGGAAACAGGAGCCTCCTACAATGAGCAGTTCTTC. Its translation: CASSLETGASYNEQFF. Combining the CDR3 with reference TRBV5-4 and TRBJ2-1 gives the whole variable domain ETGVTQSPTHLIKTRGQQVTLRCSSQSGHNTVSWYQQALGQGPQFIFQYYREEENGRGNFPPRFSGLQFPNYSSELNVNALELDDSALYLCASSLETGASYNEQFFGPGTRLTVL.

This clone was recorded a few times. V gene TRBV9 combines with J gene TRBJ2-7; D ambiguous. Germline V gene lookup returns CDR1 SGDLS and CDR2 YYNGEE. V gave up 0 bases and J gave up 6 bases, with 13 bases separating them. CDR3 length: 14 amino acids. The CDR3 DNA sequence: TGTGCCAGCAGCGTAGACCCCAACCGCGGCGAGCAGTACTTC. Its translation: CASSVDPNRGEQYF.

This rearrangement joins TRBV10-3 to TRBJ2-5; the D gene is possibly TRBD2 (6 bases). Germline V gene sequence: CDR1 ENHRY, CDR2 SYGVKD. This CDR3 is 15 amino acids long. Trimming removed 8 bases at V and 2 bases at J, with 18 bases between. CDR3 sequence reads: CAIGLRRDLQETQYF. Here the CDR3 DNA reads TGTGCCATCGGCCTAAGGAGGGACTTACAAGAGACCCAGTACTTC.

This clone appeared once. Distinct nucleotide sequences in the sample also encode this CDR3. The rearrangement uses TRBV11-3 and TRBJ1-1; D is perhaps TRBD1 (5 bases). The CDR3 contains 13 residues. Germline V lookup: CDR1 SGHNT, CDR2 YENEEA. V gave up 2 bases and J gave up 5 bases, with 9 bases separating them. CDR3 bases: TGTGCCAGCAGCTTACAGGGTAATACTGAAGCTTTCTTT. This encodes CASSLQGNTEAFF.

The count of this clone is one. V gene TRBV5-5 combines with J gene TRBJ2-1, with 10 positions matching TRBD1. V was pared by 5 bases and J by 7 bases, with 6 bases of the junction left unmatched. Germline CDR1 SGHKS, CDR2 YYEKEE (reference sequence). The CDR3 totals 14 residues. Written as DNA, the CDR3 is TGTGCCAGCAGGGATGGGACAGGGGTGAATGAGCAGTTCTTC. This translates into CASRDGTGVNEQFF.

This chain uses TRBV12-5 with TRBJ1-3; 7 nucleotides agree with TRBD1. This CDR3 region has 17 residues. The V segment lost 5 bases and the J segment 0 bases; nucleotides outside the gene matches: 10. Germline V gene data show CDR1 as LGHNT and CDR2 as FRNRAP. The chain's CDR3 is CASGLGDRAHSGNTIYF. CDR3 bases: TGTGCTAGTGGTCTGGGCGACAGGGCCCACTCTGGAAACACCATATATTTT.

DNA for the CDR3: TGTGCCAGCAGTTTCGCTCGTCCGGGACAGGGTGGATCAGATACGCAGTATTTT. It encodes CASSFARPGQGGSDTQYF. This chain connects TRBV28 to TRBJ2-3; 9 bases line up with TRBD1. The trim removed 3 bases at V and 4 bases at J, leaving 14 bases unmatched. The CDR3 covers 18 residues. Germline assignment: CDR1 MDHEN and CDR2 SYDVKM.

V and J are TRBV7-9 and TRBJ1-2, with D possibly matching TRBD1 (6 bases). Per germline, CDR1 SEHNR and CDR2 FQNEAQ (reference sequence). The CDR3 totals 14 residues. Trimming shortened V by 1 base and J by 7 bases, and 13 bases separated the two germline ends. The CDR3 spells CASSLEGGGSGYTF. Written as DNA, the CDR3 is TGTGCCAGCAGCTTAGAGGGCGGGGGCTCTGGCTACACCTTC.

This rearrangement joins TRBV27 to TRBJ1-2; TRBD1 agrees at 7 bases. The CDR3 runs to 14 residues. Germline V CDR1 and CDR2: MNHEY, SMNVEV (reference sequence). V trimming: 5 bases; J trimming: 3 bases; junction bases outside the gene matches: 6. The CDR3 loop is CASSHSGTDYGYTF. CDR3 coding DNA: TGTGCCAGCAGTCACTCCGGGACAGACTATGGCTACACCTTC.

The chain has TRBV7-2 and TRBJ2-3; a possible D gene is TRBD2 (6 bases). The CDR3 has 15 residues. Germline-derived CDR1 and CDR2 are SGHTA and FQGNSA. Trimming left V 5 bases short and J 0 bases short, with 12 bases between. The DNA for the CDR3 is TGTGCCAGCAGCACGAATGGGGGGAGCACAGATACGCAGTATTTT. Protein product: CASSTNGGSTDTQYF.

V and J are TRBV9 and TRBJ1-1; 8 nucleotides line up with TRBD1. The CDR3 runs 14 residues. The V gene end was trimmed by 5 bases and the J gene end by 1 base; junction bases not matched to a gene: 4. From germline, CDR1 is SGDLS and CDR2 YYNGEE. The CDR3 DNA reads as TGTGCCAGCAGAGCCGGGACAGGGAACACTGAAGCTTTCTTT. Amino acid sequence: CASRAGTGNTEAFF.

V is TRBV28 and J is TRBJ1-1; D perhaps matches TRBD1 (5 bases). This CDR3 has 12 amino acids. CDR1 is MDHEN, CDR2 SYDVKM, per germline. Trimming stripped 7 bases from V and 6 bases from J, with 12 bases between. CDR3 in amino acids: CASTVAGAEAFF. Here the CDR3 DNA reads TGTGCCAGCACCGTGGCGGGGGCTGAAGCTTTCTTT.

CDR3 residues: CASSLGEGAYGYTF. In DNA, the CDR3 is TGTGCCAGCAGCTTAGGAGAGGGGGCCTATGGCTACACCTTC. The chain carries TRBV7-2 and TRBJ1-2; TRBD1 agrees at 7 bases. This CDR3 spans 14 amino acids. Germline assignment: CDR1 SGHTA and CDR2 FQGNSA. Germline trimming cut 1 base from V and 4 bases from J; bases unmatched to any gene: 3.

In this sample, this clone turned up a few times. The J gene is TRBJ1-2, the V gene TRBV6-5, with a weak D call TRBD1 (5 bases). This CDR3 comprises 13 residues. Trimming shortened V by 5 bases and J by 1 base, and 8 bases separated the two germline ends. CDR1 is MNHEY, CDR2 SVGAGI, per germline. In DNA, the CDR3 is TGTGCCAGCAGTGTGGGACTTAACTATGGCTACACCTTC. Protein sequence: CASSVGLNYGYTF.

This clone was detected once. The V gene is TRBV7-2, the J gene TRBJ2-1; 7 nucleotides match TRBD2. V gave up 2 bases and J gave up 4 bases; unmatched junction bases: 8. The CDR3 covers 16 residues. CDR1 SGHTA and CDR2 FQGNSA come from the germline V gene. CDR3 in DNA: TGTGCCAGCAGCTTATGGTCTAGCGGTTCGTACAATGAGCAGTTCTTC. This encodes CASSLWSSGSYNEQFF.

The J gene is TRBJ1-1, the V gene TRBV7-3, with 9 bases lining up with TRBD1. With V trimmed by 2 bases and J by 1 base, 2 bases remained unmatched. CDR1 is SGHTA, CDR2 FQGTGA, per germline. The CDR3 runs 15 residues. The CDR3 sequence: CASSLGGQGNTEAFF. For the CDR3, the DNA is TGTGCCAGCAGCTTAGGGGGACAGGGGAACACTGAAGCTTTCTTT.